This TCR beta chain was sequenced for a study of lymphopenia after photon versus proton radiotherapy. Study findings and constraints: Better survival with proton therapy was suggested as possible, not demonstrated. Post-nadir diversity loss with photons came from oligoclonal expansion, particularly CD8+ Temra cells. Post-nadir TCR diversity decline inversely tracked overall survival among those who died.

V lost 5 bases to trimming and J lost 0 bases, with 17 bases between them. This CDR3 is 16 amino acids long. In germline, CDR1 is SGHAT, CDR2 FQNNGV. Regarding this clone: The antigen is not known.

The method was immunoSEQ multiplex PCR; TCRdb's version includes in-frame clones alone and lacks a portion of them. Here the sample spans tens of thousands of clones, around 94% being singletons. The source of this sequence is a woman aged 50 to 65 with cholangiocarcinoma. Sequences were derived from peripheral blood, sampled from a patient treated with photon-based radiotherapy. The chain is built from TRBV11-2 and TRBJ2-7; TRBD1 might be the D (5 bases). Here the CDR3 DNA reads TGTGCCAGCAGCCGTGAGGCAGGGCTTAGCTCCTACGAGCAGTACTTC. It encodes CASSREAGLSSYEQYF. The full variable domain, rest sourced from reference TRBV11-2 and TRBJ2-7, is EAGVAQSPRYKIIEKRQSVAFWCNPISGHATLYWYQQILGQGPKLLIQFQNNGVVDDSQLPKDRFSAERLKGVDSTLKIQPAKLEDSAVYLCASSREAGLSSYEQYFGPGTRLTVT.